The sequence of this TCR beta chain was determined in a study of identical twins. Broader study findings: Out-of-frame sharing of TCR alpha in monozygotic twins was underestimated by models. When twins shared out-of-frame alpha sequences, those sequences had excess low generation probability.

Details on this clonotype: Its antigen is not known.

V shed 4 bases and J shed 4 bases, with 17 bases lying between them. The CDR3 has 16 amino acids. Germline V gene data show CDR1 as LNHNV and CDR2 as YYDKDF (reference sequence). Each CDR3 protein is one row after TCRdb ran MiXCR on the 5' RACE reads. The sample lists fewer than 650,000 distinct CDR3 sequences, roughly 7.1% seen once, with less than 2% in the top ten. Another study also made use of these data, one on yellow fever vaccine responses in identical twins.

The sequencing sample was made of PBMCs. V is TRBV15 and J is TRBJ2-1; a possible D gene is TRBD1 (5 bases). The sequence derives from a woman younger than 35 in good health. The chain's CDR3 is CATSTKGSELYNEQFF. The CDR3 DNA sequence: TGTGCCACCAGCACGAAGGGGTCTGAGCTATACAATGAGCAGTTCTTC.